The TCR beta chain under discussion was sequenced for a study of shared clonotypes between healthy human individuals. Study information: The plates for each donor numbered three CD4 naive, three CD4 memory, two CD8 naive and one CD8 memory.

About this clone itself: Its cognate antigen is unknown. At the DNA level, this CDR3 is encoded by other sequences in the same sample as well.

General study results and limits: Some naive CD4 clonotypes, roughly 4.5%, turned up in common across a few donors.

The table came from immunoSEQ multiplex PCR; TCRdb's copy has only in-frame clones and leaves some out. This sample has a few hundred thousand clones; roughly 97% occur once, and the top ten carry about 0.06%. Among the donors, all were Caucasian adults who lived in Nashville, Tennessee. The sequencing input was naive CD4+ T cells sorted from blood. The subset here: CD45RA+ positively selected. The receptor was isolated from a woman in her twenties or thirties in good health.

CDR3 in amino acids: CASSRGVNYGYTF. The CDR3 bases are TGTGCCAGTTCAAGAGGGGTAAACTATGGCTACACCTTC. The gene calls are TRBV28 and TRBJ1-2; D perhaps matches TRBD1 (5 bases). The CDR3 totals 13 residues. V gave up 9 bases and J gave up 2 bases, with 13 bases separating them. From germline, CDR1 is MDHEN and CDR2 SYDVKM.